This T cell receptor (beta chain) comes out of a study of blood T cells in healthy people across ages. A second PCR of roughly 7 to 11 cycles used a sample-barcoded 5' primer and a J-beta primer mix. Via MiXCR, TCRdb re-called the 5' RACE reads, giving one row per CDR3 protein. The repertoire holds under 800,000 distinct CDR3 sequences, over 20% seen once, with around 3.4% in the top ten. The sequenced sample consisted of blood. The origin of this receptor is a man in his sixties or seventies in good health.

The CDR3 is CASSYSQVQDTQYF. The CDR3 DNA is TGTGCCAGCAGTTACTCCCAGGTTCAAGATACGCAGTATTTT. V is TRBV6-6 and J is TRBJ2-3; D unclear. Between the trimmed V and J ends, which lost 0 bases and 5 bases, there was a span of 9 bases. CDR1 and CDR2 (germline): MNHNY, SVGAGI (reference sequence). The CDR3 has 14 amino acids.